The 22 T cell receptor beta chains presented below share a single source sample, sequenced in a study of response to subunit inactivated influenza vaccine. TCRdb used MiXCR to reprocess the RT-PCR reads, holding one entry per CDR3 protein. The sample gives fewer than 600,000 distinct CDR3 sequences, more than 7% of which show up once; around 12% is in the top ten. The starting material was PBMCs from blood, obtained 23 to 25 months after vaccination. The source of these receptors is a man between 50 and 69 years old who received an inactivated influenza vaccine.

J is TRBJ2-1 and V is TRBV28; 9 positions match TRBD2. This CDR3 is 15 amino acids long. J lost 8 bases, V lost 0 bases, and 5 bases had no gene match. Germline CDR1 MDHEN, CDR2 SYDVKM. Written as DNA, the CDR3 is TGTGCCAGCAGTTTATGGCGGGGGGGCAGGGATGAGCAGTTCTTC. This gives the protein CASSLWRGGRDEQFF.

This clonotype was counted at least ten times. Here the CDR3 DNA reads TGCGCCAGCAGTTCAGTCGAAGCTGGCAATGAGCAGTTCTTC. Translating gives CASSSVEAGNEQFF. The chain has TRBV10-2 and TRBJ2-1; unclear D gene. This CDR3 has 14 amino acids. Trimming shortened V by 5 bases and J by 6 bases, and 14 bases separated the two germline ends. Germline CDR1 is WSHSY and CDR2 is SAAADI.

In this sample, this clonotype turned up many times. The rearrangement links TRBV4-2 to TRBJ2-7; possibly TRBD2 for D (5 bases). The CDR3 covers 15 residues. CDR1 is LGHNA and CDR2 is YNFKEQ in the germline V gene. V was pared by 1 base and J by 6 bases, with 16 bases between. CDR3 bases: TGTGCCAGCAGCCAAGGATACGGAAGGAGCGGCGAGCAGTACTTC. Translated: CASSQGYGRSGEQYF.

There are a few counts of this clonotype. The chain joins TRBV20-1 to TRBJ1-6; tentatively, D is TRBD1 (5 bases). CDR1 is DFQATT and CDR2 is SNEGSKA in the germline V gene (reference sequence). This CDR3 comprises 14 residues. The germline V and J ends were trimmed by 0 bases and 5 bases, with 8 bases remaining between them. DNA for the CDR3: TGCAGTGCTAGAGAGAAGGGGAATAATTCACCCCTCCACTTT. Protein product: CSAREKGNNSPLHF.

V gene TRBV20-1 combines with J gene TRBJ2-1, with 12 bases matching TRBD2. V was clipped by 5 bases and J by 10 bases; unmatched bases: 6. The CDR3 has 13 amino acids. From germline, CDR1 is DFQATT and CDR2 SNEGSKA (reference sequence). CDR3: CSAGRTSGEEQFF. CDR3 nucleotide sequence: TGCAGTGCTGGGAGGACTAGCGGGGAGGAGCAGTTCTTC.

This clonotype was picked up many times. The chain couples TRBV12-3 or TRBV12-4 to TRBJ1-6, with D maybe TRBD1 (5 bases). There are 14 residues in the CDR3. V shed 3 bases and J shed 6 bases, with 9 bases lying between them. The CDR3 reads CASSFSGGNSPLHF. Here the CDR3 DNA reads TGTGCCAGCAGTTTCAGCGGGGGTAATTCACCCCTCCACTTT.

There are many counts of this clonotype. The chain employs TRBV24-1 and TRBJ2-7, with a tentative D call TRBD1 (6 bases). V was shortened by 9 bases and J by 1 base, with 12 bases between the two germline ends. The CDR3 length is 13 residues. The V gene's germline CDR1 is KGHDR and CDR2 SFDVKD. In nucleotides, the CDR3 is TGTGCCACCGCCGAGACAGGATCCTACGAGCAGTACTTC. Its translation: CATAETGSYEQYF.

The V call is TRBV24-1, the J call TRBJ2-3; possibly TRBD1 for D (5 bases). The ends were cut back, 3 bases at V and 0 bases at J, with 12 bases in the middle. The CDR3 consists of 16 residues. The V gene's germline CDR1 is KGHDR and CDR2 SFDVKD. The CDR3 here is CATSDPDSYSTDTQYF. The CDR3 DNA reads TGTGCCACCAGTGATCCCGACAGTTACAGCACAGATACGCAGTATTTT.

The gene calls are TRBV12-3 or TRBV12-4 and TRBJ2-3; 9 bases are a match to TRBD2. The CDR3 is 16 residues long. The trim removed 4 bases at V and 3 bases at J, leaving 8 bases unmatched. DNA of the CDR3: TGTGCCAGCAGTTGGGCGGGGGGGACATTAACAGATACGCAGTATTTT. Translated: CASSWAGGTLTDTQYF.

In its sample, this clonotype was seen a few times. V gene TRBV27 combines with J gene TRBJ2-4, with TRBD2 as a possible D gene (5 bases). Deletions cut 5 bases from V and 9 bases from J, with 11 bases between. CDR1 is MNHEY and CDR2 is SMNVEV in the germline V gene (reference sequence). The CDR3 contains 12 residues. CDR3 sequence (DNA): TGTGCCAGCAGTGCAGGTCGGGGCATTCAGTACTTC. Its protein is CASSAGRGIQYF.

The chain combines TRBV7-2 with TRBJ2-1; D remains ambiguous. Germline V gene data show CDR1 as SGHTA and CDR2 as FQGNSA. The CDR3 runs to 14 residues. Between the trimmed V and J ends, which lost 5 bases and 0 bases, there was a span of 8 bases. The CDR3 nucleotides are TGTGCCAGCAGCGCAAGGGACTCCTACAATGAGCAGTTCTTC. This encodes CASSARDSYNEQFF.

The CDR3 loop reads CASSQASGGARYEQYF. CDR3 DNA: TGCGCCAGCAGCCAAGCTAGCGGGGGGGCCAGGTACGAGCAGTACTTC. This rearrangement joins TRBV4-3 to TRBJ2-7, with 12 bases matching TRBD2. The V gene end was trimmed by 1 base and the J gene end by 4 bases; junction bases not matched to a gene: 5. The CDR3 runs 16 residues. Germline V gene lookup returns CDR1 LGHNA and CDR2 YSLEER.

This clonotype was picked up many times. The chain joins TRBV12-3 or TRBV12-4 to TRBJ1-6; TRBD1 agrees at 7 bases. There are 14 residues in the CDR3. Losses at the gene ends were 5 bases for V and 10 bases for J; bases not matched to a gene: 8. CDR3 region: CASSPQGQRSPLHF. CDR3 coding DNA: TGTGCCAGCAGTCCACAGGGACAGCGATCACCCCTCCACTTT.

This clonotype was seen a few times. This chain uses TRBV29-1 with TRBJ2-7; TRBD1 matches at 9 bases. This CDR3 is 12 amino acids long. The trim removed 4 bases at V and 3 bases at J, leaving 1 base unmatched. CDR1 is SQVTM, CDR2 ANQGSEA, per germline. Here the CDR3 DNA reads TGCAGCGTTGCGGGACAGGGCTACGAGCAGTACTTC. Translation gives CSVAGQGYEQYF.

This clonotype was recorded a few times. The V gene is TRBV7-8, the J gene TRBJ2-1; TRBD2 aligns across 7 bases. This CDR3 is 14 amino acids long. V trimming: 5 bases; J trimming: 10 bases; junction bases outside the gene matches: 11. Germline V gene data show CDR1 as SGHVS and CDR2 as FQNEAQ. As DNA, the CDR3 is TGTGCCAGCAGCACAAGACTAGCTGGAGGGGAGCAGTTCTTC. It encodes CASSTRLAGGEQFF.

In its sample, this clonotype was seen a few times. V gene TRBV11-2 combines with J gene TRBJ2-4; D is possibly TRBD2 (5 bases). CDR1 SGHAT and CDR2 FQNNGV come from the germline V gene. Trimming removed 3 bases from V and 7 bases from J, with 16 bases in between. The CDR3 runs to 15 residues. CDR3 DNA sequence: TGTGCCAGCAGCTTTAGCGAGAACCCAAGCAACATTCAGTACTTC. Encoded protein: CASSFSENPSNIQYF.

V usage is TRBV20-1 and J usage is TRBJ2-5; no definite D call. This CDR3 contains 12 residues. The ends were cut back, 5 bases at V and 2 bases at J, with 9 bases in the middle. Germline V gene sequence: CDR1 DFQATT, CDR2 SNEGSKA (reference sequence). The CDR3 sequence: CSAQVEQETQYF. CDR3 nucleotide sequence: TGCAGTGCTCAAGTGGAACAAGAGACCCAGTACTTC.

Ten or more counts support this clonotype. The chain joins TRBV20-1 to TRBJ2-3, with TRBD1 matching over 7 bases. This CDR3 is built from 15 residues. CDR1 DFQATT and CDR2 SNEGSKA come from the germline V gene (reference sequence). The CDR3, as DNA: TGCCGCCCCGGGTTTGACAGGGACCAGACAGATACGCAGTATTTT. The encoded protein is CRPGFDRDQTDTQYF.

This chain links TRBV20-1 with TRBJ1-5; possibly TRBD1 for D (5 bases). Germline V gene sequence: CDR1 DFQATT, CDR2 SNEGSKA (reference sequence). Trimming took 5 bases from V and 2 from J, leaving 19 bases between them. The CDR3 loop spans 16 amino acids. The CDR3 loop reads CSARAGRNLGNQPQHF. CDR3 in DNA: TGCAGTGCTCGAGCGGGACGGAACTTAGGCAATCAGCCCCAGCATTTT.

V and J are TRBV14 and TRBJ1-4; D is perhaps TRBD1 (6 bases). CDR1 and CDR2 (germline): SGHDN, FVKESK. This CDR3 region has 15 residues. V was clipped by 3 bases and J by 8 bases, with 16 bases between them. The CDR3 protein is CASSHTGRRDEKLFF. CDR3 DNA: TGTGCCAGCAGCCATACAGGGAGGCGTGACGAAAAACTGTTTTTT.

This clonotype was seen more than once but under ten times. This CDR3 reads CASSAPGLAIYNEQFF. The CDR3 nucleotides read TGTGCCAGCAGCGCGCCGGGACTAGCAATCTACAATGAGCAGTTCTTC. The chain uses TRBV7-9 and TRBJ2-1, with 9 bases identical to TRBD2. The V and J ends lost 5 bases and 3 bases, in that order; junction bases with no gene match: 8. This CDR3 comprises 16 residues. Germline CDR1 reads SEHNR; CDR2 reads FQNEAQ (reference sequence).

Ten or more counts support this clonotype. The chain employs TRBV5-1 and TRBJ2-3, with D possibly TRBD1 on 6 matching bases. This CDR3 is built from 12 residues. The ends were cut back, 3 bases at V and 9 bases at J, with 11 bases in the middle. Germline V gene data show CDR1 as SGHRS and CDR2 as YFSETQ. Here the CDR3 DNA reads TGCGCCAGCAGCTCGGAAGACAGGACGCAGTATTTT. Amino acid sequence: CASSSEDRTQYF.